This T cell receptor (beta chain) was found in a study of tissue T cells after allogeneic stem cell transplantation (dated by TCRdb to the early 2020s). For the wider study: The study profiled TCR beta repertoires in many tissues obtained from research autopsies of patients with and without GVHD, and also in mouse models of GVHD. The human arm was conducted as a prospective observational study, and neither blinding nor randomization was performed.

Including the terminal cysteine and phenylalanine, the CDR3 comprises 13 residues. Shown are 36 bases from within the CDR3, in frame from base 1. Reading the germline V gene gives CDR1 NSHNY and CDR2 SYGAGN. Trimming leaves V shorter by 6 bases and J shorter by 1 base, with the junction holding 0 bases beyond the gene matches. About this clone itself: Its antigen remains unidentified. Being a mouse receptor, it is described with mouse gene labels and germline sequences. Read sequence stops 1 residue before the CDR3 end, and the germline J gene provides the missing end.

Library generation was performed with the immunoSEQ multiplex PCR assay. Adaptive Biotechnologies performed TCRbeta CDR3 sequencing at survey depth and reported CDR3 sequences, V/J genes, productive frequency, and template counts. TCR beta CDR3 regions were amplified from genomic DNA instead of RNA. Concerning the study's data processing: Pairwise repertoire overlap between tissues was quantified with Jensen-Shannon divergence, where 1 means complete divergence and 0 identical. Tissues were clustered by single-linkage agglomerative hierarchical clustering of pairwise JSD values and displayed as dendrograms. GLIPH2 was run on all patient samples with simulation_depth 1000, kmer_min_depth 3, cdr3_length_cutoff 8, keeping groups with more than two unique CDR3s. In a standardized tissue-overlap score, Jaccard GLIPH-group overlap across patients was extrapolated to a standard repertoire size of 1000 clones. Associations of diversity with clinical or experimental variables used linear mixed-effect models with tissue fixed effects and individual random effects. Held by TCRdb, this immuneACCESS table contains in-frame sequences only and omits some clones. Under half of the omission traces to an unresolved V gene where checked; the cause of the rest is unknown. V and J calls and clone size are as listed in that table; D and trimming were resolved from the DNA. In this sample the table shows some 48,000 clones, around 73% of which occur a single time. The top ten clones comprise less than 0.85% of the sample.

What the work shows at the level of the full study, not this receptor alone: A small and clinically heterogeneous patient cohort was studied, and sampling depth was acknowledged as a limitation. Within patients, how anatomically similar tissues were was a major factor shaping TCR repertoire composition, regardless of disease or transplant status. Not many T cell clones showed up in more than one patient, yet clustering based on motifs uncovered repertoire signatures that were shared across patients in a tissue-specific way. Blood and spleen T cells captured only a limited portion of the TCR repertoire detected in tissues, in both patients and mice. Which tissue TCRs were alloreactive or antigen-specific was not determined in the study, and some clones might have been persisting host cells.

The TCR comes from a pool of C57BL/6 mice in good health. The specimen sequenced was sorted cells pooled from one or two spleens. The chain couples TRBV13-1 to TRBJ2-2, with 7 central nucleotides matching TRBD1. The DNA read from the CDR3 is TGTGCCAGCAACAGGGGAAACACCGGGCAGCTCTAC. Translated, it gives CASNRGNTGQLY. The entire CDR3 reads CASNRGNTGQLYF.